Below are 28 T cell receptor beta chains sequenced from a single sample in a study of CD8 T cells in Susac syndrome. Random hexamers were used to reverse transcribe 0.5 to 1 ug of RNA. TCRdb analysed the immunoSEQ multiplex PCR reads with MiXCR anew, one entry per CDR3 protein. Among about 64,000 distinct CDR3 sequences listed, approximately 94% were seen once. The specimen sequenced was CD8+ T cells from PBMCs. The receptors here all came from a human donor with multiple sclerosis.

This chain joins TRBV19 and TRBJ2-7; TRBD1 aligns across 7 bases. J lost 1 base, V lost 5 bases, and 11 bases had no gene match. CDR3 length: 16 residues. Germline CDR1 is LNHDA and CDR2 is SQIVND (reference sequence). The CDR3 loop reads CASSSRTGEASYEQYF. The CDR3, as DNA: TGTGCCAGTAGTTCCCGGACAGGCGAAGCGTCCTACGAGCAGTACTTC.

The CDR3 coding sequence is TGTGCCAGCAGCGCCGGTCGTGGCAGAGGAAGCAATCAGCCCCAGCATTTT. Translating it yields CASSAGRGRGSNQPQHF. The rearrangement joins TRBV2 to TRBJ1-5; D gene uncertain. Germline V gene lookup returns CDR1 SNHLY and CDR2 FYNNEI. V lost 6 bases and J 1 base, leaving 19 bases between the germline ends. This CDR3 is built from 17 residues.

The chain couples TRBV15 to TRBJ2-3, with D perhaps TRBD1 or TRBD2 (5 bases each). The length of the CDR3 is 16 residues. Germline V gene lookup returns CDR1 LNHNV and CDR2 YYDKDF (reference sequence). V was pared by 0 bases and J by 5 bases, with 15 bases between. The CDR3 protein is CATSRDYSPGGDTQYF. DNA of the CDR3: TGTGCCACCAGCAGAGACTATTCTCCTGGGGGAGATACGCAGTATTTT.

A few counts support this clonotype. This chain joins TRBV23-1 and TRBJ1-5; 10 positions agree with TRBD1. TRBV23-1 is marked as an open reading frame, function uncertain. Trimming at V came to 6 bases and at J to 6 bases, leaving 17 bases not matched to a gene. The CDR3 consists of 18 residues. The CDR3 bases are TGCGCCAGCAGCCCCATGAAGACAGGGGGCGAATGTAGTCAGCCCCAGCATTTT. It translates to CASSPMKTGGECSQPQHF.

The chain uses TRBV20-1 and TRBJ1-1; 8 nucleotides match TRBD1. The trim removed 1 base at V and 3 bases at J, leaving 13 bases unmatched. Germline V gene sequence: CDR1 DFQATT, CDR2 SNEGSKA (reference sequence). The CDR3 runs to 17 residues. The CDR3 reads CSARVSLGQEGDTEAFF. The CDR3, as DNA: TGCAGTGCTAGAGTTAGTCTGGGACAGGAAGGGGACACTGAAGCTTTCTTT.

V usage is TRBV13 and J usage is TRBJ2-1; no clear D gene. V was trimmed by 5 bases and J by 9 bases, leaving 17 bases between them. The CDR3 extends over 14 amino acids. Germline V gene lookup returns CDR1 PRHDT and CDR2 FYEKMQ (reference sequence). The CDR3, as DNA: TGTGCCAGCAGCCACGTCGAAGGAGATGCTGAGCAGTTCTTC. Translating it yields CASSHVEGDAEQFF. Together with reference TRBV13 and TRBJ2-1, the CDR3 gives the full variable domain: AAGVIQSPRHLIKEKRETATLKCYPIPRHDTVYWYQQGPGQDPQFLISFYEKMQSDKGSIPDRFSAQQFSDYHSELNMSSLELGDSALYFCASSHVEGDAEQFFGPGTRLTVL.

The V and J genes are TRBV7-8 and TRBJ1-2; D gene uncertain. With 4 bases removed from V and 0 bases from J, the gap between germline ends came to 12 bases. Germline V gene lookup returns CDR1 SGHVS and CDR2 FQNEAQ. The CDR3 has 15 amino acids. The CDR3 loop is CASSSFGRSNYGYTF. CDR3 sequence (DNA): TGTGCCAGCAGCTCCTTTGGCAGGTCTAACTATGGCTACACCTTC.

This clonotype occurred once. This chain connects TRBV14 to TRBJ2-1; the D gene is possibly TRBD1 (6 bases). This CDR3 is built from 13 residues. Germline values: CDR1 SGHDN, CDR2 FVKESK. V dropped 4 bases and J dropped 8 bases, with 12 bases sitting between them. The CDR3: CASSPHRDDEQFF. Here the CDR3 DNA reads TGTGCCAGCAGCCCCCACAGGGACGATGAGCAGTTCTTC. Supplemented by reference TRBV14 and TRBJ2-1, the full variable domain reads EAGVTQFPSHSVIEKGQTVTLRCDPISGHDNLYWYRRVMGKEIKFLLHFVKESKQDESGMPNNRFLAERTGGTYSTLKVQPAELEDSGVYFCASSPHRDDEQFFGPGTRLTVL.

V and J are TRBV7-9 and TRBJ2-3; tentatively, D is TRBD1 or TRBD2 (5 bases each). Trimming left V 2 bases short and J 1 base short, with 10 bases between. This CDR3 is built from 15 residues. Germline values: CDR1 SEHNR, CDR2 FQNEAQ (reference sequence). The CDR3 reads CASSLYQGGTDTQYF. The CDR3 DNA reads as TGTGCCAGCAGCTTATACCAGGGAGGCACAGATACGCAGTATTTT.

The chain uses TRBV6-2 or TRBV6-3 and TRBJ2-1; D tentatively reads TRBD1 or TRBD2 (8 bases each). CDR1 MNHEY and CDR2 SVGEGT come from the germline V gene. The CDR3 consists of 17 residues. V was trimmed by 8 bases and J by 3 bases, leaving 23 bases between them. CDR3 sequence: CASLPFGGGQVYNEQFF. As DNA, the CDR3 is TGTGCCAGCTTACCCTTCGGGGGGGGACAGGTCTACAATGAGCAGTTCTTC.

This clonotype appeared a single time. This chain links TRBV7-2 with TRBJ2-7, with TRBD1 as a possible D gene (5 bases). The CDR3 extends over 14 amino acids. Germline assignment: CDR1 SGHTA and CDR2 FQGNSA. Trimming took 2 bases from V and 0 from J, leaving 8 bases between them. The CDR3 spells CASSLIRASYEQYF. The CDR3 DNA reads TGTGCCAGCAGCTTAATCAGGGCCTCCTACGAGCAGTACTTC.

This rearrangement joins TRBV3-1 to TRBJ2-2; 9 positions agree with TRBD2. V was pared by 1 base and J by 1 base, with 10 bases of the junction left unmatched. The CDR3 sequence is 19 residues long. Germline CDR1 LGHDT, CDR2 YNNKEL (reference sequence). The CDR3 DNA sequence: TGTGCCAGCAGCCAAGCGCTAGCGGGGCCGGTAGTGAACACCGGGGAGCTGTTTTTT. It translates to CASSQALAGPVVNTGELFF.

This sequence joins TRBV7-8 and TRBJ1-1; perhaps TRBD1 as D (5 bases). V was clipped by 1 base and J by 4 bases, with 13 bases between them. The length of the CDR3 is 15 residues. From germline, CDR1 is SGHVS and CDR2 FQNEAQ. CDR3 coding DNA: TGTGCCAGCAGCTTAGATGGTCAGGGCTTCACTGAAGCTTTCTTT. This translates into CASSLDGQGFTEAFF. The complete variable domain, with remaining parts taken from reference TRBV7-8 and TRBJ1-1, reads GAGVSQSPRYKVAKRGQDVALRCDPISGHVSLFWYQQALGQGPEFLTYFQNEAQLDKSGLPSDRFFAERPEGSVSTLKIQRTQQEDSAVYLCASSLDGQGFTEAFFGQGTRLTVV.

This chain links TRBV27 with TRBJ2-4; maybe TRBD1 (7 bases). The CDR3 runs 15 residues. CDR1 and CDR2 from the germline V gene are MNHEY and SMNVEV (reference sequence). V gave up 0 bases and J gave up 8 bases, with 14 bases separating them. This CDR3 reads CASSLSSGGGDIQYF. In DNA, the CDR3 is TGTGCCAGCAGTTTATCGTCAGGGGGAGGTGACATTCAGTACTTC.

The rearrangement uses TRBV4-3 and TRBJ1-1; D remains unclear. V lost 0 bases, J lost 3 bases, and 5 bases lay in between. CDR1 and CDR2 (germline): LGHNA, YSLEER. The CDR3 is made up of 13 amino acids. CDR3 region: CASSQERDTEAFF. The DNA for the CDR3 is TGCGCCAGCAGCCAAGAAAGAGACACTGAAGCTTTCTTT.

The chain joins TRBV24-1 to TRBJ2-3; no reliable D call. There are 14 residues in the CDR3. Germline V CDR1 and CDR2: KGHDR, SFDVKD. Trimming took 4 bases from V and 5 from J, leaving 12 bases between them. This chain's CDR3 is CATSEIEEKDTQYF. CDR3 sequence (DNA): TGTGCCACCAGTGAGATCGAGGAGAAAGATACGCAGTATTTT.

The rearrangement links TRBV5-4 to TRBJ2-7; D is uncertain. The CDR3 extends over 14 amino acids. Trimming stripped 2 bases from V and 2 bases from J, with 11 bases between. The germline V gene encodes CDR1 SGHNT and CDR2 YYREEE (reference sequence). The DNA for the CDR3 is TGTGCCAGCAGCTTCGGAGAATTAGCCTACGAGCAGTACTTC. Protein product: CASSFGELAYEQYF.

The rearrangement uses TRBV27 and TRBJ2-7; maybe TRBD1 (7 bases). CDR3 length equals 17 residues. The V and J ends lost 3 bases and 5 bases respectively, with 23 bases between them. Per germline, CDR1 MNHEY and CDR2 SMNVEV (reference sequence). DNA for the CDR3: TGTGCCAGCAGTTTGCGAGGGGGCGTGATTGGAGGGCACGAGCAGTACTTC. Protein product: CASSLRGGVIGGHEQYF.

V is TRBV7-9 and J is TRBJ1-5; 7 nucleotides align to TRBD1. Germline assignment: CDR1 SEHNR and CDR2 FQNEAQ (reference sequence). The trim removed 1 base at V and 5 bases at J, leaving 2 bases unmatched. This CDR3 contains 14 residues. The CDR3 nucleotides are TGTGCCAGCAGCTTAGGGACAGGTTATCAGCCCCAGCATTTT. Translated, it gives CASSLGTGYQPQHF.

The V gene is TRBV24-1, the J gene TRBJ2-7; TRBD1 matches 7 bases. The V gene end was trimmed by 5 bases and the J gene end by 6 bases; junction bases not matched to a gene: 6. CDR3 length: 13 amino acids. CDR1 is KGHDR, CDR2 SFDVKD, per germline. Here the CDR3 reads CATSGRTGSEQYF. The CDR3 DNA follows: TGTGCCACCAGTGGCCGGACAGGATCCGAGCAGTACTTC.

This clonotype has only one observation. CDR3 nucleotide sequence: TGCAGCGTCCGACTAGGCTCCTACGAGCAGTACTTC. It is translated as CSVRLGSYEQYF. The V and J genes are TRBV29-1 and TRBJ2-7, with D tentatively TRBD2 (6 bases). V was shortened by 6 bases and J by 0 bases, with 9 bases between the two germline ends. Germline V gives CDR1 SQVTM, CDR2 ANQGSEA. This CDR3 spans 12 amino acids.

The table lists this clonotype with a few counts. This chain connects TRBV9 to TRBJ2-7, with TRBD2 identical over 10 bases. This CDR3 is 14 amino acids long. Germline V gene lookup returns CDR1 SGDLS and CDR2 YYNGEE. Trimming took 3 bases from V and 1 from J; bases not matched to a gene: 1. The CDR3 here is CASSEGLASYEQYF. DNA of the CDR3: TGTGCCAGCAGCGAGGGACTAGCGTCCTACGAGCAGTACTTC. Using reference TRBV9 and TRBJ2-7 for the parts outside the CDR3, the full variable domain is DSGVTQTPKHLITATGQRVTLRCSPRSGDLSVYWYQQSLDQGLQFLIQYYNGEERAKGNILERFSAQQFPDLHSELNLSSLELGDSALYFCASSEGLASYEQYFGPGTRLTVT.

The chain carries TRBV21-1 and TRBJ2-5; the tabulated D call, TRBD2, remains unverified against the DNA. TRBV21-1 is a recognized pseudogene. The CDR3 has 15 residues. The DNA of the CDR3 is TGTGCCAGCAGCAAAGTAGGAGGCTACCAAGAGACCCAGTACTTC. This translates into CASSKVGGYQETQYF.

The chain combines TRBV27 with TRBJ2-5; 13 bases line up with TRBD2. The CDR3 extends over 15 amino acids. J was trimmed by 1 base and V by 8 bases; bases with no gene match: 4. The germline V gene encodes CDR1 MNHEY and CDR2 SMNVEV (reference sequence). CDR3 protein: CASWTSGSLQETQYF. CDR3 sequence (DNA): TGTGCCAGCTGGACTAGCGGGAGCCTCCAAGAGACCCAGTACTTC.

The chain recombines TRBV20-1 with TRBJ2-3; D is undetermined. V lost 0 bases, J lost 6 bases, and 4 bases lay in between. Germline CDR1 and CDR2: DFQATT and SNEGSKA (reference sequence). CDR3 length: 11 amino acids. The chain's CDR3 is CSAREGDTQYF. CDR3 DNA sequence: TGCAGTGCTAGAGAGGGGGATACGCAGTATTTT.

This sequence joins TRBV7-6 and TRBJ2-7, with 14 bases matching TRBD2. Looked up from germline, CDR1 is SGHVS and CDR2 is FNYEAQ. This CDR3 region has 17 residues. V was pared by 1 base and J by 2 bases, with 4 bases of the junction left unmatched. CDR3: CASSLGTSGGRTYEQYF. CDR3 DNA: TGTGCCAGCAGCTTAGGGACTAGCGGGGGGAGGACCTACGAGCAGTACTTC.

Only one count was recorded for this clonotype. The chain combines TRBV7-9 with TRBJ2-3; D gene ambiguous. Germline loops: CDR1 SEHNR, CDR2 FQNEAQ (reference sequence). The V and J ends lost 3 bases and 5 bases respectively, with 6 bases between them. This CDR3 comprises 12 residues. This CDR3 reads CASSFQGDTQYF. The CDR3 region has the DNA TGTGCCAGCAGCTTTCAAGGAGATACGCAGTATTTT.

This clonotype was detected only once. The chain joins TRBV20-1 to TRBJ2-1, with 9 bases matching TRBD1. V dropped 0 bases and J dropped 3; count of bases not matched to a gene: 3. This CDR3 contains 15 residues. Germline V gene sequence: CDR1 DFQATT, CDR2 SNEGSKA (reference sequence). This CDR3 is CSAREPGQGYNEQFF. The CDR3 DNA reads TGCAGTGCTAGAGAACCGGGACAGGGCTACAATGAGCAGTTCTTC.